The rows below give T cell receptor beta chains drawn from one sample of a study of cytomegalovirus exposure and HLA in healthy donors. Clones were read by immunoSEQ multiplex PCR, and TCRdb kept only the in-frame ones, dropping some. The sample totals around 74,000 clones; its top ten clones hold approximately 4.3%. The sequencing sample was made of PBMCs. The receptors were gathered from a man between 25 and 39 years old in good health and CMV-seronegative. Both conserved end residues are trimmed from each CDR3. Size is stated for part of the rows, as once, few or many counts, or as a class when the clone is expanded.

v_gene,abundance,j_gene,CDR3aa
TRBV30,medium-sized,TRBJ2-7,AWTMGTAGPYEQY
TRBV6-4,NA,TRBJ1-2,ASRQGANYGYT
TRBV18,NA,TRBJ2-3,ASSPGPRDTQY
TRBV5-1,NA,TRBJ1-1,ASSIQGYRTEAF
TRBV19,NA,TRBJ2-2,ASSLPGGLAGELF
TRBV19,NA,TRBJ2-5,ASSISGTGEETQY
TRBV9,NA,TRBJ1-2,ASSRQSNYGYT
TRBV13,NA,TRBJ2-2,ATQGTGELF
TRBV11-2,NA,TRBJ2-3,ASSLEFGVGGEDTDTQY
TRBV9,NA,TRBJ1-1,ASSVAGRGLGEAF
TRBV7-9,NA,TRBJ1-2,ASSSWGQENYGYT
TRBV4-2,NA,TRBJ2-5,ASSQVSGQETQY
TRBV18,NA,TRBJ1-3,ASSPPGRRDGNTIY
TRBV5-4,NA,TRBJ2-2,ASSLPRGALSGELF
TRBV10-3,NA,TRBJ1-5,AISVQGSNQPQH
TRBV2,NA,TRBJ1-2,ASSLYYGYT
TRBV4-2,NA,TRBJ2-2,ASSQAQGATGELF
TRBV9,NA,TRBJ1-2,ASSLQGAVYGYT
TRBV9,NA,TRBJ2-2,ASSISAVTNTGELF
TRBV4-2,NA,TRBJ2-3,ASSRGLTDTQY
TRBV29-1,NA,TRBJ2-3,SVDNAADTQY
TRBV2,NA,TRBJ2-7,ASSGQGKGYEQY
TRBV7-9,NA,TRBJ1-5,ASSLTRGSGNQPQH
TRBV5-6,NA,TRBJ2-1,ASSLRSNEQF
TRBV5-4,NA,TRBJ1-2,ASSLDRGGYT
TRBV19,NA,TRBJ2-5,ASMDRSQETQY
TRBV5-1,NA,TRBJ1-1,ASSSQGSTEAF
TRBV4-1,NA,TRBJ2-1,ASSQGDTLPLV
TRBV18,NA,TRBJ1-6,ASSPRTNTDSPLH
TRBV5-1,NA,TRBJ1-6,ASSLGPGGMNSPLH
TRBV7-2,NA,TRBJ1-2,ASSLPWQPTGNYGYT
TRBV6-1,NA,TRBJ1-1,ASDSGSISTEAF
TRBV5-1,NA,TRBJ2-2,ASRTTSGYTGELF
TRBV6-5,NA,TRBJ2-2,ASTKRRFAGELF
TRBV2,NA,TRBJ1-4,ASSEIHATNEKLF
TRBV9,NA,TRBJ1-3,ASSVGGGGNTIY
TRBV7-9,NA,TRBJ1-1,ASRDSNTEAF
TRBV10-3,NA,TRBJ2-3,AISGTSGSTDTQY
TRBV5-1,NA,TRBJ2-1,ASSLAPSGRGDEQF
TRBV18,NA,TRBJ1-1,ASSGLVQADTEAF
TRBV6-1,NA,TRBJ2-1,ASSEASGGYNEQF
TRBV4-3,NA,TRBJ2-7,ASSQGVAGLSSYEQY
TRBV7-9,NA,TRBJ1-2,ASSLDNRGPYGYT
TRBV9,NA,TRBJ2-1,ASSVAGLETQF
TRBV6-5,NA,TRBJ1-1,ASRMNRGLGTEAF
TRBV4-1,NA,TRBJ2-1,ASSQGAGAYNEQF
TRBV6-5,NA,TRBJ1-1,ASSYRSGGQTEAF
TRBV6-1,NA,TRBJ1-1,ASSTGGGAEAF
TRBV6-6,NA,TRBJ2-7,ASSYSAGGSYEQY
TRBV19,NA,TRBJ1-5,ASSRQGSNQPQH
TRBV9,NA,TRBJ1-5,ASSSGGRQPELGVSNQPQH
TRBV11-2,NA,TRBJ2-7,ASSGYNRGSYEQY
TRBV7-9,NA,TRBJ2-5,ASSSYAQGLETQY
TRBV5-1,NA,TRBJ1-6,ASSLRDTGNSPLH
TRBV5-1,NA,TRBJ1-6,ASSSGTANSPLH
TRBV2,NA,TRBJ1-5,ASGGRGISNQPQH
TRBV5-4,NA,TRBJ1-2,ASSGSERGYT
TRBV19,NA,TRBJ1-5,ASSPPVPNQPQH
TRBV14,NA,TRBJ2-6,APSQVSGGVSGANVLT
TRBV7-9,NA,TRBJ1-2,ASSIGLNYGYT